The entry that follows covers one T cell receptor beta chain sequence. This entry comes from a study of blood T cell repertoires in COVID-19. Overall study context: COVID-19 samples from acute and convalescent phases originated in the United States, Italy and Spain. T cells, B-cell-depleted T cells, or PBMCs supplied cDNA or gDNA.

The CDR3 sequence is 15 residues long. Germline V gene lookup returns CDR1 MNHNY and CDR2 SVGAGI (reference sequence). The ends were cut back, 5 bases at V and 0 bases at J, with 11 bases in the middle. How the authors handled the data: Amplification of reference gene primers was used by the study to estimate nucleated cell counts. The assay was immunoSEQ multiplex PCR, and TCRdb's table has in-frame clones only and misses some. Clone size and the V and J calls come from that table; the DNA yielded D and trimming. The sample has more than 130,000 clones, approximately 80% seen once. The clonotype originates from a woman at least 80 years old in a cohort sampled during active or convalescent COVID-19. This sequence joins TRBV6-6 and TRBJ2-4; D not certain. The sample comprised peripheral blood. CDR3 residues: CASSPASGAKNIQYF. In DNA form, the CDR3 reads TGTGCCAGCAGTCCCGCTTCGGGAGCCAAAAACATTCAGTACTTC.